The 21 T cell receptor beta chains reported below all come from one sample, sequenced in a study of identical twins. In TCRdb, the 5' RACE reads were re-called with MiXCR into one record per CDR3 protein. Found here are about 340,000 distinct CDR3 sequences, around 12% of them singletons; the top ten hold 7.2%. This sample also belongs to another study, concerning yellow fever vaccine responses in identical twins.

The source material was CD8+ T cells sorted from blood. The receptor source for this set is a woman between 18 and 29 years old in good health.

Only a few counts were recorded for this clonotype. The V and J genes are TRBV6-5 and TRBJ2-5; possible D gene TRBD1, 6 bases. This CDR3 contains 16 residues. Germline V gene lookup returns CDR1 MNHEY and CDR2 SVGAGI. V was pared by 2 bases and J by 7 bases, with 20 bases between. The CDR3 DNA reads TGTGCCAGCAGTTACACAGGGTTGCCGAAGAAGGGGACCCAGTACTTC. Encoded protein: CASSYTGLPKKGTQYF.

This clonotype was observed a handful of times. The chain carries TRBV6-1 and TRBJ1-1; D is undetermined. Between the trimmed V and J ends, which lost 3 bases and 2 bases, there was a span of 10 bases. The germline V gene encodes CDR1 MNHNS and CDR2 SASEGT. This CDR3 has 14 amino acids. This chain's CDR3 is CASSDQALNTEAFF. CDR3 in DNA: TGTGCCAGCAGTGACCAGGCCCTCAACACTGAAGCTTTCTTT.

This clonotype was picked up a small number of times. The chain joins TRBV24-1 to TRBJ2-1, with a possible D match to TRBD2 (5 bases). Trimming took off 3 bases at V and 2 bases at J, with 10 bases between the two ends. The germline CDR1 and CDR2 sequences are KGHDR and SFDVKD. The CDR3 is made up of 15 amino acids. The CDR3 spells CATSDPGVPYNEQFF. CDR3 DNA: TGTGCCACCAGTGATCCCGGGGTACCCTACAATGAGCAGTTCTTC.

This clonotype showed up just a few times. This sequence joins TRBV7-9 and TRBJ2-1; perhaps TRBD1 as D (6 bases). The length of the CDR3 is 16 residues. V gave up 4 bases and J gave up 4 bases, with 17 bases separating them. Germline lookup yields CDR1 SEHNR and CDR2 FQNEAQ (reference sequence). This CDR3 is CASSSKDRPLYNEQFF. DNA for the CDR3: TGTGCCAGCAGCTCGAAAGACAGGCCGCTGTACAATGAGCAGTTCTTC.

This clonotype appeared a few times. The chain links TRBV6-1 to TRBJ2-1; TRBD2 aligns across 13 bases. Germline CDR1 MNHNS, CDR2 SASEGT. Losses at the gene ends were 6 bases for V and 7 bases for J; bases not matched to a gene: 12. CDR3 size: 17 residues. Written as DNA, the CDR3 is TGTGCCAGCAGCCAACTAGCGGGAGGGCCAACGGAGAATGAGCAGTTCTTC. Encoded protein: CASSQLAGGPTENEQFF.

The rearrangement joins TRBV4-1 to TRBJ2-7; maybe TRBD2 (6 bases). This CDR3 is 14 amino acids long. Germline CDR1 MGHRA, CDR2 YSYEKL. Deletions cut 0 bases from V and 5 bases from J, with 11 bases between. CDR3 in amino acids: CASSQERRLDEQYF. As DNA, the CDR3 is TGCGCCAGCAGCCAAGAACGCCGACTAGACGAGCAGTACTTC.

Many counts were recorded for this clonotype. The chain is built from TRBV10-1 and TRBJ2-1; D uncertain. With 4 bases removed from V and 6 bases from J, the gap between germline ends came to 7 bases. The CDR3 runs 12 residues. The germline V gene encodes CDR1 WNHNN and CDR2 SYGVQD (reference sequence). The DNA of the CDR3 is TGCGCCAGCAGTGCCCTAACCAATGAGCAGTTCTTC. It specifies CASSALTNEQFF.

This clonotype showed up just a few times. The chain joins TRBV5-6 to TRBJ2-2; D might be TRBD1 (6 bases). The length of the CDR3 is 16 residues. The V gene's germline CDR1 is SGHDT and CDR2 YYEEEE. V was trimmed by 4 bases and J by 1 base, leaving 14 bases between them. The CDR3 coding sequence is TGTGCCAGCAGCCTTCCGGGACAAGGGAACACCGGGGAGCTGTTTTTT. It yields the protein CASSLPGQGNTGELFF.

The J gene is TRBJ1-1, the V gene TRBV27; 8 nucleotides agree with TRBD1. CDR3 length: 14 amino acids. CDR1 and CDR2 from the germline V gene are MNHEY and SMNVEV (reference sequence). The V gene end was trimmed by 5 bases and the J gene end by 4 bases; junction bases not matched to a gene: 6. This CDR3 reads CASSPRGRGTEAFF. The CDR3 nucleotides are TGTGCCAGCAGTCCCAGGGGGCGCGGCACTGAAGCTTTCTTT.

This clonotype showed up many times. This chain connects TRBV7-8 to TRBJ2-1, with 7 bases lining up with TRBD2. Germline V CDR1 and CDR2: SGHVS, FQNEAQ. This CDR3 region has 17 residues. Trimming cost V 1 base and J 6 bases; bases outside gene matches: 12. The CDR3 loop is CASSLDRGGSLSNEQFF. The CDR3 DNA reads as TGTGCCAGCAGCTTAGATCGGGGCGGGAGTTTGTCCAATGAGCAGTTCTTC.

The chain uses TRBV25-1 and TRBJ2-7; D possibly corresponds to TRBD1 (6 bases). This CDR3 comprises 16 residues. From germline, CDR1 is MGHDK and CDR2 SYGVNS. Trimming stripped 1 base from V and 0 bases from J, with 13 bases between. The CDR3 DNA follows: TGTGCCAGCAGTGAATCCAGGGGTTTAAGCTCCTACGAGCAGTACTTC. It codes for CASSESRGLSSYEQYF.

V and J are TRBV7-9 and TRBJ2-7; possible D gene TRBD2, 5 bases. V lost 5 bases and J lost 1, with 9 bases in between. The CDR3 covers 13 residues. Germline V CDR1 and CDR2: SEHNR, FQNEAQ (reference sequence). The CDR3 region is CASSEGYSYEQYF. The CDR3, as DNA: TGTGCCAGCAGCGAGGGTTATTCCTACGAGCAGTACTTC.

This clonotype turned up a few times. This sequence joins TRBV25-1 and TRBJ2-7; the D gene is possibly TRBD1 (6 bases). Germline assignment: CDR1 MGHDK and CDR2 SYGVNS. Deletions cut 4 bases from V and 6 bases from J, with 16 bases between. The length of the CDR3 is 14 residues. CDR3 in DNA: TGTGCCAGCAGTGGCCTAACAGGGATCGGCGAGCAGTACTTC. Its translation: CASSGLTGIGEQYF.

The V gene is TRBV6-2 or TRBV6-3, the J gene TRBJ2-3; D is ambiguous. The germline CDR1 and CDR2 sequences are MNHEY and SVGEGT. Trimming left V 7 bases short and J 3 bases short, with 14 bases between. This CDR3 has 14 residues. CDR3 loop: CASTPVDGTDTQYF. The CDR3 region has the DNA TGTGCCAGCACCCCCGTGGACGGAACAGATACGCAGTATTTT.

The chain employs TRBV4-1 and TRBJ1-6; D gene uncertain. Germline CDR1 reads MGHRA; CDR2 reads YSYEKL. The CDR3 covers 16 residues. Trimming stripped 1 base from V and 6 bases from J, with 13 bases between. CDR3 nucleotide sequence: TGCGCCAGCAGCCAAGGAATTCGCTCAAGTAATTCACCCCTCCACTTT. This translates into CASSQGIRSSNSPLHF.

This clonotype was counted at least ten times. This chain joins TRBV4-2 and TRBJ1-1; D gene unclear. The germline V gene has CDR1 LGHNA and CDR2 YNFKEQ. The CDR3 is 14 residues long. V was trimmed by 1 base and J by 0 bases, leaving 6 bases between them. The CDR3 DNA reads as TGTGCCAGCAGCCAAGGGGAATTGAACACTGAAGCTTTCTTT. This translates into CASSQGELNTEAFF.

The chain links TRBV29-1 to TRBJ2-3; TRBD1 is a possible D gene (6 bases). Germline loops: CDR1 SQVTM, CDR2 ANQGSEA. This CDR3 has 15 residues. Trimming shortened V by 3 bases and J by 2 bases, and 15 bases separated the two germline ends. The CDR3 sequence: CSVEGAEIHTDTQYF. The CDR3 nucleotides are TGCAGCGTTGAGGGGGCTGAAATACACACAGATACGCAGTATTTT.

This clonotype was picked up a small number of times. This chain links TRBV12-3 or TRBV12-4 with TRBJ2-5, with 9 bases matching TRBD1. The trim removed 5 bases at V and 4 bases at J, leaving 5 bases unmatched. CDR3 length: 14 amino acids. CDR3 DNA sequence: TGTGCCAGCAGTACAGGGGGCTGGGTAGAGACCCAGTACTTC. It yields the protein CASSTGGWVETQYF.

The rearrangement uses TRBV15 and TRBJ2-1; 7 nucleotides match TRBD2. J gave up 5 bases and V 8 bases, and 6 bases lay outside the gene matches. Germline lookup yields CDR1 LNHNV and CDR2 YYDKDF (reference sequence). The CDR3 spans 13 residues. The CDR3 coding sequence is TGTGCCACCCGGGGGAGGGCCGACAATGAGCAGTTCTTC. This sequence encodes CATRGRADNEQFF.

V and J are TRBV6-1 and TRBJ2-5, with 10 positions matching TRBD2. V shed 6 bases, J shed 4 bases, and the junction held 14 bases outside the gene matches. The CDR3 runs 17 residues. Germline V gene sequence: CDR1 MNHNS, CDR2 SASEGT. The DNA of the CDR3 is TGTGCCAGCAGCTCCTGGGGGGAGCGGGGGGGCCGAGAGACCCAGTACTTC. This codes for CASSSWGERGGRETQYF.

The table lists this clonotype with a few counts. This chain links TRBV7-7 with TRBJ2-2, with 8 bases lining up with TRBD2. The CDR3 totals 13 residues. Germline V gives CDR1 SSHAT, CDR2 FNYEAQ (reference sequence). V trimming: 5 bases; J trimming: 4 bases; junction bases outside the gene matches: 0. DNA for the CDR3: TGTGCCAGCAGCGCGGGAGGCACCGGGGAGCTGTTTTTT. Amino acids: CASSAGGTGELFF.